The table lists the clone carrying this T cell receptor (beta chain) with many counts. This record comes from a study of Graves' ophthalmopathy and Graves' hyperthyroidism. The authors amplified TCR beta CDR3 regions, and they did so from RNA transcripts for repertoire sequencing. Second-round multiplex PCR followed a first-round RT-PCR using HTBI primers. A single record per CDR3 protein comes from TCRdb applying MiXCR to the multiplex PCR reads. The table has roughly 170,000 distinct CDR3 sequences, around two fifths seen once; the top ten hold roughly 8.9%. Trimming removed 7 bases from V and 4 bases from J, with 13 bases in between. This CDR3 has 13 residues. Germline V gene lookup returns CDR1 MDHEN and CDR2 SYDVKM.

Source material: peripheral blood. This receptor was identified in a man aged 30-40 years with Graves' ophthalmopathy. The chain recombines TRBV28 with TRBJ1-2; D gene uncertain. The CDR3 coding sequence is TGTGCCAGCACCTTGGGGAATTCCTATGGCTACACCTTC. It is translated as CASTLGNSYGYTF.